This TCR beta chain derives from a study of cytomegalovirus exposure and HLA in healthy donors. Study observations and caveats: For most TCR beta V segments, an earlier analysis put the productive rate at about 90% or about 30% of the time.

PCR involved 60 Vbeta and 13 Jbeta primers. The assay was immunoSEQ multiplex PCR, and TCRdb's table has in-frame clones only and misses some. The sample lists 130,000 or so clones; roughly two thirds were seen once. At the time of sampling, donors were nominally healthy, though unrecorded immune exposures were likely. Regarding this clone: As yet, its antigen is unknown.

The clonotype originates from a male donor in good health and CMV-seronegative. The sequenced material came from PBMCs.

The CDR3 protein is CASSFGREGLYF. The CDR3 coding sequence is TGTGCCAGCAGCTTCGGCAGGGAAGGGCTGTACTTC. The chain links TRBV7-9 to TRBJ2-7, with a possible D match to TRBD1 (5 bases). The CDR3 totals 12 residues. V lost 3 bases and J 12 bases, leaving 15 bases between the germline ends. Germline CDR1 SEHNR, CDR2 FQNEAQ (reference sequence).